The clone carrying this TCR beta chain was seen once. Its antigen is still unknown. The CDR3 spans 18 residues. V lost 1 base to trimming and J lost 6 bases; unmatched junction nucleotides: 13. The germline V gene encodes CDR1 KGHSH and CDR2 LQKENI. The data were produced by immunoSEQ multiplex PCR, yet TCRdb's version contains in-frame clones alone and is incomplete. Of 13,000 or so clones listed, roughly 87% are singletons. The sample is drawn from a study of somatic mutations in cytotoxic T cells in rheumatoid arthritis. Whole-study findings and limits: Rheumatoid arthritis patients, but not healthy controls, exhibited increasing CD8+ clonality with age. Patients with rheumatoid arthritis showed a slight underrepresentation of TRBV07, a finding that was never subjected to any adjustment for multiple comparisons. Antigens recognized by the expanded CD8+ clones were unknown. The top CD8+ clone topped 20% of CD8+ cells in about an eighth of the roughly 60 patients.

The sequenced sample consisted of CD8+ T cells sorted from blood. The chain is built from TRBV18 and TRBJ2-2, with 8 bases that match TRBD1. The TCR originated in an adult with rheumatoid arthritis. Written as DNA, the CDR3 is TGTGCCAGCTCACCACTTAACTCCGGGACAGGAACAGCCGGGGAGCTGTTTTTT. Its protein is CASSPLNSGTGTAGELFF.